The T cell receptor (beta chain) under discussion was sequenced for a study of post-analysis software for immune sequencing data. Overall study context: Multiple sclerosis in the patients followed relapsing-remitting, secondary progressive and progressive-relapsing courses. Study conclusions and caveats: Among four or five TRBV segments more frequent in patients than controls were TRBV5-6, TRBV5-1 and TRBV20-1. Compared with controls, patients showed significantly lower normalized Chao1 diversity.

This clonotype was picked up a small number of times. What it recognizes is unknown. From germline, CDR1 is MGHRA and CDR2 YSYEKL. Trimming removed 1 base at V and 6 bases at J, with 18 bases between. The CDR3 contains 16 residues. TCR beta libraries were prepared from cDNA with unique molecular identifiers. Input amounts of 1 to 10 million T cells were used. These gave roughly 0.5 million cDNA molecules, so each molecule approximated one T cell. In TCRdb, the PCR reads were re-called with MiXCR into one record per CDR3 protein. The table records roughly 600,000 distinct CDR3 sequences, 44% of them present only once.

This chain uses TRBV4-1 with TRBJ1-1; D unclear. The clonotype comes from a girl aged 10-17 years with multiple sclerosis. The sequenced material came from blood. The CDR3 sequence: CASSQVGKSRSAEAFF. The CDR3 DNA sequence: TGCGCCAGCAGCCAAGTTGGGAAGAGCAGATCAGCTGAAGCTTTCTTT.